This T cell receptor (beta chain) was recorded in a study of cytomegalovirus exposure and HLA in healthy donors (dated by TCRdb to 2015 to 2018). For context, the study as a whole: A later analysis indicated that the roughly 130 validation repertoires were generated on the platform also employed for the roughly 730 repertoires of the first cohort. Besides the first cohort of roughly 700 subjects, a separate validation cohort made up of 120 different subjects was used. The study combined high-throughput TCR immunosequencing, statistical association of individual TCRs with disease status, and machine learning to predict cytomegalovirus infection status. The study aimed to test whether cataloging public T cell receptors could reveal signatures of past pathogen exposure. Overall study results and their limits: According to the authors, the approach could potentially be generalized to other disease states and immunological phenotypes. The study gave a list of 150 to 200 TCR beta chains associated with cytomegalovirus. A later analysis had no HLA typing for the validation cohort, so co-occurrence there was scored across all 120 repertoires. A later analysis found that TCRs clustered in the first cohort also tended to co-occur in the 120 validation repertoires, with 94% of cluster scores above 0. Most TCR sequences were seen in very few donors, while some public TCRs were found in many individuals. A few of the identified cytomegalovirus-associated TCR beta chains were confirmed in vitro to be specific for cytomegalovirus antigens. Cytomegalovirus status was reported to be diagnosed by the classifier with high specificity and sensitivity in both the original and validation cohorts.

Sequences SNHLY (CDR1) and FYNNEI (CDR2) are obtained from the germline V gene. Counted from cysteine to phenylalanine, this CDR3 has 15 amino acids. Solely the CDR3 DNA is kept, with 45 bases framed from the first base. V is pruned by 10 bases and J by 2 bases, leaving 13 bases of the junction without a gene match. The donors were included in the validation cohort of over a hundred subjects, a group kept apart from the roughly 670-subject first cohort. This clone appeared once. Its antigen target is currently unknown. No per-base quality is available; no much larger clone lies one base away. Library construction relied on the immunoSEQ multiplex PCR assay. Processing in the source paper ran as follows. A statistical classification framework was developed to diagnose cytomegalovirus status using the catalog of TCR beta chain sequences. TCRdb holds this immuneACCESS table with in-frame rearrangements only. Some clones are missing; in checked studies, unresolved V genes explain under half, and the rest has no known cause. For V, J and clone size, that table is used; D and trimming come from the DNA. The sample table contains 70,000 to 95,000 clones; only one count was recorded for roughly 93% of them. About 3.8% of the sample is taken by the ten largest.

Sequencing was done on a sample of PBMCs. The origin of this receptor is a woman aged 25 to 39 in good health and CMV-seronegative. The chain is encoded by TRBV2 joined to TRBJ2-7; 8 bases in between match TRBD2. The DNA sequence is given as TGTGCCACCCGCCCCCTTAGCGGGACTACCTACGAGCAGTACTTC. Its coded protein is CATRPLSGTTYEQYF.